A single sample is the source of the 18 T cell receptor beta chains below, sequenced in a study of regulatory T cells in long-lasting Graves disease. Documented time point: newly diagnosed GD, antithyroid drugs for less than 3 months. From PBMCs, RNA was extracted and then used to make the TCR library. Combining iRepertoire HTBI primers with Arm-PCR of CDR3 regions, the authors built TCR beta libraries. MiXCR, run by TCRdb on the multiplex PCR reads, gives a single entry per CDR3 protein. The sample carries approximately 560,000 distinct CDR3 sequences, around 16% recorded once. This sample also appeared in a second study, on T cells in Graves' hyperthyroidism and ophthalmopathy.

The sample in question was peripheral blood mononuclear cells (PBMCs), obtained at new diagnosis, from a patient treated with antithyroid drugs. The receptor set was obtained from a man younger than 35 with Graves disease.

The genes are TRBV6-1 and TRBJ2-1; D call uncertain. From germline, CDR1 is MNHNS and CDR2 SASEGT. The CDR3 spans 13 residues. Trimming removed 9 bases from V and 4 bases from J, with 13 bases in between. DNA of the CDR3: TGTGCCAGGCCTAGTGGGTCGTACAATGAGCAGTTCTTC. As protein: CARPSGSYNEQFF.

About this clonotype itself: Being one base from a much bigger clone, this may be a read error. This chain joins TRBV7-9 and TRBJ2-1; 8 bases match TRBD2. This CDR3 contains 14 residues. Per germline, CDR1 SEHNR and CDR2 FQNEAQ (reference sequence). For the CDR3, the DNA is TGCGCCAGCAGCTCGCGGGGGGAAAACAATGGGCAGTTCTTC. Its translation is CASSSRGENNGQFF.

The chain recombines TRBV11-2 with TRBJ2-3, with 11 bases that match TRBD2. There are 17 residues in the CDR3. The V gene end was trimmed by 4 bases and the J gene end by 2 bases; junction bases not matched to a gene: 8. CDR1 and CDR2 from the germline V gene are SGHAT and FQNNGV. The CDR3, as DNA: TGTGCCAGCAGCTCTGGACTAGCGGGCCAATACACAGATACGCAGTATTTT. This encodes CASSSGLAGQYTDTQYF.

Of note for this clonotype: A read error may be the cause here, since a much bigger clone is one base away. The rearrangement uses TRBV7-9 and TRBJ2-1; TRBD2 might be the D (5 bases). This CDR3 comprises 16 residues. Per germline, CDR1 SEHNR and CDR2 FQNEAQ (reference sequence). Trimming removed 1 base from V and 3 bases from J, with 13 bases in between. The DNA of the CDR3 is TGTGCCAGCAGCTTAGAACGAGAGGGAATCTACAATGAGCAGTTCTTC. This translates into CASSLEREGIYNEQFF.

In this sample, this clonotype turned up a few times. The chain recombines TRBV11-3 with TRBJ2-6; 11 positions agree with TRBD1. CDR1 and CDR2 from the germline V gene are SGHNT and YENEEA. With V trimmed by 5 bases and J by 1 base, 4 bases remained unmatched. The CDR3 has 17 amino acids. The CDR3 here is CASSPGTGGSGANVLTF. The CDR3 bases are TGTGCCAGCAGCCCCGGGACAGGGGGATCTGGGGCCAACGTCCTGACTTTC.

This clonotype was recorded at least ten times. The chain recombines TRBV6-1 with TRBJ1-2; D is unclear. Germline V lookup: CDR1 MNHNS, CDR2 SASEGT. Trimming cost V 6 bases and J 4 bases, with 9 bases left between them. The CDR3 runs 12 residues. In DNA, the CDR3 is TGTGCCAGCAGATCACAGCCCTATGGCTACACCTTC. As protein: CASRSQPYGYTF.

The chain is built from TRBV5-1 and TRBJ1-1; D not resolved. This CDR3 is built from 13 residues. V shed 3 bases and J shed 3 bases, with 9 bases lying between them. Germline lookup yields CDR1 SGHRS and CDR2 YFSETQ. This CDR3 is CASSSTSDTEAFF. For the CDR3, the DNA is TGCGCCAGCAGCTCCACTTCTGACACTGAAGCTTTCTTT.

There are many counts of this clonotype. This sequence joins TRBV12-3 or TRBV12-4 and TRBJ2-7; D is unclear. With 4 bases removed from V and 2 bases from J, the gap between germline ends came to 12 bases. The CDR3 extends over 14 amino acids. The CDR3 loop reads CASSYGPRTYEQYF. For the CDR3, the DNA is TGTGCCAGCAGTTATGGGCCACGGACCTACGAGCAGTACTTC.

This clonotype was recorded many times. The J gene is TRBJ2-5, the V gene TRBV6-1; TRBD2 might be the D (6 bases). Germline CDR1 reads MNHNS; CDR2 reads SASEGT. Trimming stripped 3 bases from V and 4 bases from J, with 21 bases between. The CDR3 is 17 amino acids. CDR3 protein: CASSDPLGGKRGETQYF. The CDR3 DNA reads TGTGCCAGCAGTGACCCTTTGGGCGGGAAGAGAGGAGAGACCCAGTACTTC.

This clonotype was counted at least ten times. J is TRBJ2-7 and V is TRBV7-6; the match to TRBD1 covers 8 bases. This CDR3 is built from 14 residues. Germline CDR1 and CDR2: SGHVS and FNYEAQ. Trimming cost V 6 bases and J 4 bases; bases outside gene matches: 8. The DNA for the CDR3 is TGTGCCAGCAGTTACTCAGGGGGCGCGTACGAGCAGTACTTC. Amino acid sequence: CASSYSGGAYEQYF. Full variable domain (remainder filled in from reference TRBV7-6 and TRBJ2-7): GAGVSQSPRYKVTKRGQDVALRCDPISGHVSLYWYRQALGQGPEFLTYFNYEAQQDKSGLPNDRFSAERPEGSISTLTIQRTEQRDSAMYRCASSYSGGAYEQYFGPGTRLTVT.

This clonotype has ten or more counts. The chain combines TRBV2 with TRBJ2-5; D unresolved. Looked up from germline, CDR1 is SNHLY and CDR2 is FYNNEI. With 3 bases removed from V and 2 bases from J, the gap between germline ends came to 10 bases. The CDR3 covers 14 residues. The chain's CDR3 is CASSDENQQETQYF. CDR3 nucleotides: TGTGCCAGCAGTGATGAGAACCAACAAGAGACCCAGTACTTC.

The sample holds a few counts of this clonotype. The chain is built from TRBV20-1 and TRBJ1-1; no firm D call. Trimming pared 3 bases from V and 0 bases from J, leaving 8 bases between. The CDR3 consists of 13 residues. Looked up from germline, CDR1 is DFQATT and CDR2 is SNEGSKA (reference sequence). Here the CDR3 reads CSARMTMNTEAFF. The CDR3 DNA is TGCAGTGCTAGGATGACAATGAACACTGAAGCTTTCTTT.

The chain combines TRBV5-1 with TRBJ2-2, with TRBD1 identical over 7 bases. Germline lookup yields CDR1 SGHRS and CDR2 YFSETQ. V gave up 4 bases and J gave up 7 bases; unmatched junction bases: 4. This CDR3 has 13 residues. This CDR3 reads CASSRDSGGELFF. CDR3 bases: TGCGCCAGCAGCCGGGACAGCGGCGGGGAGCTGTTTTTT.

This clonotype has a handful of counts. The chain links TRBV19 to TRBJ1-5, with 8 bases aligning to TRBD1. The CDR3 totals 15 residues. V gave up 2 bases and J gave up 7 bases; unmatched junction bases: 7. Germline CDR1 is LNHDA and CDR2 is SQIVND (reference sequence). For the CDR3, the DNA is TGTGCCAGTAGTATACGCGTGCAGGGGGCCCAGCCCCAGCATTTT. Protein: CASSIRVQGAQPQHF.

The CDR3 is CASSLGLGMNTEAFF. DNA for the CDR3: TGCGCCAGCAGCTTGGGTTTGGGGATGAACACTGAAGCTTTCTTT. J is TRBJ1-1 and V is TRBV5-1; D unresolved. Germline CDR1 reads SGHRS; CDR2 reads YFSETQ. The CDR3 contains 15 residues. The V end lost 0 bases, the J end lost 0 bases, and 9 bases lay between the germline ends.

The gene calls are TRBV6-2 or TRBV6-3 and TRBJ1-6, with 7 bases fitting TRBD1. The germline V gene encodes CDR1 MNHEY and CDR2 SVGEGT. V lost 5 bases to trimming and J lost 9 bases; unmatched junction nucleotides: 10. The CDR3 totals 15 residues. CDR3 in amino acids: CASSEVAQGSSPLHF. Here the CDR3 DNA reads TGTGCCAGCAGTGAAGTCGCACAGGGGTCTTCACCCCTCCACTTT.

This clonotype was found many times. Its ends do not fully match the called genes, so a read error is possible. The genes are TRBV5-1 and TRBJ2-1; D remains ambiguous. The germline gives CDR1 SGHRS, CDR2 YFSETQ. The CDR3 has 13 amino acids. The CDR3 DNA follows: TGTGCCAGCAGTTTATTAGCAGACAATGAGCAGTTCTTC. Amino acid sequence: CASSLLADNEQFF. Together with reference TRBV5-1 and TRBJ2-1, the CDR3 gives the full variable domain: KAGVTQTPRYLIKTRGQQVTLSCSPISGHRSVSWYQQTPGQGLQFLFEYFSETQRNKGNFPGRFSGRQFSNSRSEMNVSTLELGDSALYLCASSLLADNEQFFGPGTRLTVL.

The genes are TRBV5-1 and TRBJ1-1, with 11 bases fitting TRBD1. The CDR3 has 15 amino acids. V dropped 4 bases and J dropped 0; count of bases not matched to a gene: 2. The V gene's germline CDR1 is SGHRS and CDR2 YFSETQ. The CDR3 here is CASSEGQGVNTEAFF. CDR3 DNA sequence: TGCGCCAGCAGCGAGGGACAGGGGGTGAACACTGAAGCTTTCTTT. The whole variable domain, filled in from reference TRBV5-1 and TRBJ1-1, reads KAGVTQTPRYLIKTRGQQVTLSCSPISGHRSVSWYQQTPGQGLQFLFEYFSETQRNKGNFPGRFSGRQFSNSRSEMNVSTLELGDSALYLCASSEGQGVNTEAFFGQGTRLTVV.